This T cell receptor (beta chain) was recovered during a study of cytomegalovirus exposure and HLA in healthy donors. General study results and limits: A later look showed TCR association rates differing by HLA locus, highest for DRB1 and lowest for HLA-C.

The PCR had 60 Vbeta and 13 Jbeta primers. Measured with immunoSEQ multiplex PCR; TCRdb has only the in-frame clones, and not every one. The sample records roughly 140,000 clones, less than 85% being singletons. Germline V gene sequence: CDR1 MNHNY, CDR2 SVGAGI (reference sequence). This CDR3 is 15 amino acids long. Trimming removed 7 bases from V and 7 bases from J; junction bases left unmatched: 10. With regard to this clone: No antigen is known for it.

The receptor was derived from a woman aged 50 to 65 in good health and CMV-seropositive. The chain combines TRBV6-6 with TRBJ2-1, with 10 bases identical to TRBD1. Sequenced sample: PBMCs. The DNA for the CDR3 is TGTGCCAGCACCCCCGCGGCGGACAGGGGGAATGAGCAGTTCTTC. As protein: CASTPAADRGNEQFF.